This entry lists 9 T cell receptor beta chains sequenced from one sample in a study of shared clonotypes between healthy human individuals. Measured with immunoSEQ multiplex PCR; TCRdb has only the in-frame clones, and not every one. The repertoire has over 950,000 clones, roughly 80% of them found once; the top ten carry 0.89%. The sample taken for sequencing was memory CD4+ T cells from PBMCs. Subset in this sample: CD45RA-negative fraction. These receptors originate from a man in his late teens or twenties in good health. Some clones in this sample may be carry-over from other donors' samples.

The J gene is TRBJ1-2, the V gene TRBV5-4; D might be TRBD1 (6 bases). Germline V gene sequence: CDR1 SGHNT, CDR2 YYREEE (reference sequence). The CDR3 consists of 16 residues. V gave up 0 bases and J gave up 5 bases, with 17 bases separating them. The CDR3, as DNA: TGTGCCAGCAGCTTGGCCTTAAGGGGGGAAGGGTATGGCTACACCTTC. Residues: CASSLALRGEGYGYTF.

This rearrangement joins TRBV18 to TRBJ2-7, with a tentative D call TRBD2 (6 bases). V was trimmed by 2 bases and J by 4 bases, leaving 9 bases between them. Germline loops: CDR1 KGHSH, CDR2 LQKENI. The length of the CDR3 is 13 residues. CDR3 in DNA: TGTGCCAGCTCACCAGCGGGAAAATACGAGCAGTACTTC. Translating gives CASSPAGKYEQYF. Supplemented by reference TRBV18 and TRBJ2-7, the full variable domain reads NAGVMQNPRHLVRRRGQEARLRCSPMKGHSHVYWYRQLPEEGLKFMVYLQKENIIDESGMPKERFSAEFPKEGPSILRIQQVVRGDSAAYFCASSPAGKYEQYFGPGTRLTVT.

This clone appeared a single time. V is TRBV15 and J is TRBJ2-2; 8 nucleotides agree with TRBD1. CDR1 and CDR2 from the germline V gene are LNHNV and YYDKDF (reference sequence). This CDR3 is built from 17 residues. V gave up 0 bases and J gave up 1 base; unmatched junction bases: 4. CDR3: CATSRDLGQGNTGELFF. The CDR3 region has the DNA TGTGCCACCAGCAGAGATTTAGGACAGGGGAACACCGGGGAGCTGTTTTTT.

J is TRBJ1-2 and V is TRBV19; D not certain. The CDR3 contains 13 residues. Per the germline V gene, CDR1 is LNHDA and CDR2 is SQIVND (reference sequence). Deletions cut 3 bases from V and 3 bases from J, with 8 bases between. The CDR3 nucleotides read TGTGCCAGTAGTATTAAGGGTCACTATGGCTACACCTTC. Translation gives CASSIKGHYGYTF.

This chain joins TRBV7-2 and TRBJ1-3; D is unclear. Trimming took off 1 base at V and 7 bases at J, with 14 bases between the two ends. The germline V gene has CDR1 SGHTA and CDR2 FQGNSA. CDR3 size: 15 residues. This CDR3 reads CASSLGASGRNTIYF. CDR3 DNA: TGTGCCAGCAGCTTAGGGGCTTCCGGGCGCAACACCATATATTTT.

The gene calls are TRBV9 and TRBJ2-7; TRBD2 aligns across 7 bases. J lost 3 bases, V lost 3 bases, and 9 bases had no gene match. This CDR3 has 15 amino acids. Germline CDR1 and CDR2: SGDLS and YYNGEE. CDR3 region: CASSAGGGPYYEQYF. The CDR3 DNA follows: TGTGCCAGCAGCGCTGGGGGAGGGCCTTACTACGAGCAGTACTTC.

The chain combines TRBV28 with TRBJ2-6; the match to TRBD1 covers 10 bases. This CDR3 contains 18 residues. The V gene's germline CDR1 is MDHEN and CDR2 SYDVKM. Trimming took 3 bases from V and 3 from J; bases not matched to a gene: 8. DNA for the CDR3: TGTGCCAGCAGTTTGAAGGGGACAGGGGATCTTGGGGCCAACGTCCTGACTTTC. It translates to CASSLKGTGDLGANVLTF.

The chain uses TRBV2 and TRBJ1-2, with 7 bases fitting TRBD1. The CDR3 runs to 14 residues. The trim removed 5 bases at V and 4 bases at J, leaving 7 bases unmatched. Germline V gene data show CDR1 as SNHLY and CDR2 as FYNNEI. The CDR3 protein is CASSTQGGPYGYTF. The DNA for the CDR3 is TGTGCCAGCAGTACGCAGGGGGGCCCCTATGGCTACACCTTC.

The CDR3 nucleotides read TGTGCCAGCAGCCCCGGGTTGCACCTGGGCACAGATACGCAGTATTTT. It specifies CASSPGLHLGTDTQYF. The rearrangement uses TRBV6-6 and TRBJ2-3; D is unclear. Germline CDR1 MNHNY, CDR2 SVGAGI (reference sequence). The CDR3 consists of 16 residues. V was shortened by 6 bases and J by 1 base, with 17 bases between the two germline ends.